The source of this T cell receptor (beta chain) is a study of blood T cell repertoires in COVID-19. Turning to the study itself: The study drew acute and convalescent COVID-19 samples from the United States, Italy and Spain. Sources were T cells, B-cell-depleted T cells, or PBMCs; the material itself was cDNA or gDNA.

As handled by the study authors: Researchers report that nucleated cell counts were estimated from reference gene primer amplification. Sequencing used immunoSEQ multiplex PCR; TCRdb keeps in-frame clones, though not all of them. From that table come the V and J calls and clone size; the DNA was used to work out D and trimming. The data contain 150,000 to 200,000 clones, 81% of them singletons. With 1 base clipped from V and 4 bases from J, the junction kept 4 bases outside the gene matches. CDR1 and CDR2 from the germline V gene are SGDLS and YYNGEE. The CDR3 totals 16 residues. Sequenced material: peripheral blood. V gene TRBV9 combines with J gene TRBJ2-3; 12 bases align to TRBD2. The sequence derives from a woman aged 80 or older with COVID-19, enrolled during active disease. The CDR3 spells CASSVLAGGPADTQYF. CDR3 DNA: TGTGCCAGCAGCGTACTAGCGGGAGGGCCCGCAGATACGCAGTATTTT.